This T cell receptor beta chain was sequenced for a study of blood T cell repertoires in COVID-19. Background on the study: Researchers got acute and convalescent COVID-19 samples from the United States, Italy and Spain.

During active infection, Seattle patients enrolled and were then monitored through disease. The CDR3 extends over 15 amino acids. Germline lookup yields CDR1 KGHDR and CDR2 SFDVKD. Trimming took 5 bases from V and 4 from J; bases not matched to a gene: 5. Authors' analysis steps: How many nucleated cells were present was estimated from reference gene primer amplification. Sequenced by immunoSEQ multiplex PCR; TCRdb stores in-frame clones only, minus some. For V, J and clone size, that table is used; D and trimming come from the DNA. The repertoire holds a few hundred thousand clones, with 85% to 90% as singletons.

The rearrangement joins TRBV24-1 to TRBJ2-2; TRBD1 agrees at 8 bases. Sequencing was done on a sample of peripheral blood. The receptor was isolated from a woman aged 50 to 60 with COVID-19, enrolled during active disease. CDR3 bases: TGTGCCACCAGTGGAAGCCAGGGGGCCACCGGGGAGCTGTTTTTT. This gives the protein CATSGSQGATGELFF.